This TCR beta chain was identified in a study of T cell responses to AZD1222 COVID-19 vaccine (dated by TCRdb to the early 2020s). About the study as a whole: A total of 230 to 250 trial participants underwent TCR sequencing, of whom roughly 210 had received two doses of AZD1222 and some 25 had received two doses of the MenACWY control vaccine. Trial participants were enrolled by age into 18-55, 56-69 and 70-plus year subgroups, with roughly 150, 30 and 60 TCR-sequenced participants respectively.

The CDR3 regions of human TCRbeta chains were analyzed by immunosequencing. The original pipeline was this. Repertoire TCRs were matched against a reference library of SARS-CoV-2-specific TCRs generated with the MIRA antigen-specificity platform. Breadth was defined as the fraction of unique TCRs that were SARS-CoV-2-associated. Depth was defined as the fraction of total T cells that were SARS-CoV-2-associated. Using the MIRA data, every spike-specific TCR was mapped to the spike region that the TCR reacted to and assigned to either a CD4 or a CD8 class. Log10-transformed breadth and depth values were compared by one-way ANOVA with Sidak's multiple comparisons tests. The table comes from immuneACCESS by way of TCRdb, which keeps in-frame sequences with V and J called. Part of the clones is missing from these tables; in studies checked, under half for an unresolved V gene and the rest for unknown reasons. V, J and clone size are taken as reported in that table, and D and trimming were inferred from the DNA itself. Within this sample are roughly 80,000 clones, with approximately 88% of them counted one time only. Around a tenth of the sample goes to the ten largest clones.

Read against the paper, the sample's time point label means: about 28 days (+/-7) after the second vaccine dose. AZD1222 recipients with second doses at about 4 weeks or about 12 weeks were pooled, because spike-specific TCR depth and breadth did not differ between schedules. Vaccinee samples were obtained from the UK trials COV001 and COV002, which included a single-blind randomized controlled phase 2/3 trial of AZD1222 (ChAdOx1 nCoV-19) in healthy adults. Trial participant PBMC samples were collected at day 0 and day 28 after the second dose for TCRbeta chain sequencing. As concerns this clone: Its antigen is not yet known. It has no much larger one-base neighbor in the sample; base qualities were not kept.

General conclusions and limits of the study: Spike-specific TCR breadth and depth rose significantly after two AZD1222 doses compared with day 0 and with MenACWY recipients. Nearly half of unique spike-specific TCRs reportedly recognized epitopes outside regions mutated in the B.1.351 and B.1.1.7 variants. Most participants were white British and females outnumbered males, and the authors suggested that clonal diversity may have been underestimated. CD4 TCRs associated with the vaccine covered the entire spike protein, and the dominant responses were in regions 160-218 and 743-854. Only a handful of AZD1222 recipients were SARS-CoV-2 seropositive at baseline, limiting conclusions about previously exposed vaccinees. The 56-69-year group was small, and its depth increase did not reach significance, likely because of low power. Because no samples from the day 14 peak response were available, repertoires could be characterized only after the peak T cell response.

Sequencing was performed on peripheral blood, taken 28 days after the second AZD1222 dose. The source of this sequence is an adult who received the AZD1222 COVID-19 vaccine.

The DNA reads TGTGCCAGCTCAACTGGACCAGCAACTAATGAAAAACTGTTTTTT. Its protein reads: CASSTGPATNEKLFF. The chain joins TRBV18 to TRBJ1-4, with no confidently assigned D gene. The junction shows trimming of 5 bases on V and 0 bases on J, plus 10 bases between the germline ends. The CDR3 runs 15 residues from the cysteine to the phenylalanine. Just CDR3 DNA is preserved here, 45 bases in frame from base 1. The germline V gene gives CDR1 as KGHSH and CDR2 as LQKENI.